Listed below are T cell receptor beta chains from one sample, sequenced in a study of blood T cells in healthy people across ages. MiXCR was run by TCRdb on the 5' RACE reads, yielding one entry per CDR3 protein. The profile shows hundreds of thousands of distinct CDR3 sequences, around 49% of them singletons. The sample comprised blood. The source of these receptors is a woman aged 55 to 70 in good health. Each CDR3 is given with its conserved first and last residue. The D gene is left open where the match is weak. Only part of the rows carry a size: once, few, many, or a class if the clone is expanded.

j_call: TRBJ1-2
clone_size: few
v_call: TRBV4-2
d_call: NA
cdr3_aa: CASSQGEGSGYTF
cdr3_nt: TGTGCCAGCAGCCAAGGCGAAGGCTCTGGCTACACCTTC

j_call: TRBJ1-1
clone_size: NA
v_call: TRBV4-1
d_call: TRBD1
cdr3_aa: CASSQSRGGTEAFF
cdr3_nt: TGCGCCAGCAGCCAATCCAGGGGGGGCACTGAAGCTTTCTTT

j_call: TRBJ2-1
clone_size: NA
v_call: TRBV7-3
d_call: TRBD2
cdr3_aa: CASSPVAGGYNEQFF
cdr3_nt: TGTGCCAGCAGCCCCGTGGCGGGAGGTTACAATGAGCAGTTCTTC

j_call: TRBJ2-7
clone_size: few
v_call: TRBV6-5
d_call: NA
cdr3_aa: CASSREKSYEQYF
cdr3_nt: TGTGCCAGCTCGAGGGAAAAGTCCTACGAGCAGTACTTC

j_call: TRBJ2-7
clone_size: NA
v_call: TRBV9
d_call: NA
cdr3_aa: CASSVVGRRDGEQYF
cdr3_nt: TGTGCCAGCAGCGTAGTTGGGCGCAGGGACGGGGAGCAGTACTTC

j_call: TRBJ2-3
clone_size: many
v_call: TRBV10-3
d_call: TRBD2
cdr3_aa: CAISPGLAGFTDTQYF
cdr3_nt: TGTGCCATCAGTCCGGGACTAGCGGGTTTCACAGATACGCAGTATTTT

j_call: TRBJ2-7
clone_size: many
v_call: TRBV7-2
d_call: NA
cdr3_aa: CASSLTTGPEQYF
cdr3_nt: TGTGCCAGCAGCCTTACTACGGGCCCCGAGCAGTACTTC

j_call: TRBJ2-5
clone_size: NA
v_call: TRBV29-1
d_call: NA
cdr3_aa: CSVRQILQETQYF
cdr3_nt: TGCAGCGTTCGACAGATACTACAAGAGACCCAGTACTTC

j_call: TRBJ1-1
clone_size: NA
v_call: TRBV28
d_call: NA
cdr3_aa: CASSFIDRNTEAFF
cdr3_nt: TGTGCCAGCAGTTTTATCGACAGGAACACTGAAGCTTTCTTT

j_call: TRBJ1-1
clone_size: NA
v_call: TRBV7-3
d_call: NA
cdr3_aa: CASSLRTYSEAFF
cdr3_nt: TGTGCCAGCAGCTTAAGGACTTACTCTGAAGCTTTCTTT

j_call: TRBJ1-1
clone_size: NA
v_call: TRBV5-1
d_call: NA
cdr3_aa: CASSWGFGTEAFF
cdr3_nt: TGCGCCAGCAGCTGGGGTTTTGGCACTGAAGCTTTCTTT

j_call: TRBJ2-7
clone_size: few
v_call: TRBV6-6
d_call: TRBD1
cdr3_aa: CASSYSTGAEQYF
cdr3_nt: TGTGCCAGCAGTTACTCCACAGGGGCCGAGCAGTACTTC

j_call: TRBJ1-1
clone_size: NA
v_call: TRBV6-1
d_call: NA
cdr3_aa: CASSGWANTEAFF
cdr3_nt: TGTGCCAGCAGTGGGTGGGCAAACACTGAAGCTTTCTTT

j_call: TRBJ2-1
clone_size: few
v_call: TRBV2
d_call: NA
cdr3_aa: CASSALAHEQFF
cdr3_nt: TGTGCCAGCAGTGCACTAGCTCATGAGCAGTTCTTC

j_call: TRBJ2-1
clone_size: few
v_call: TRBV7-2
d_call: TRBD1
cdr3_aa: CASSPTGARLEQFF
cdr3_nt: TGTGCCAGCAGCCCGACAGGGGCCCGGTTGGAGCAGTTCTTC

j_call: TRBJ1-5
clone_size: once
v_call: TRBV12-3/TRBV12-4
d_call: NA
cdr3_aa: CASSLNRNQPQHF
cdr3_nt: TGTGCCAGCAGTTTAAACAGGAATCAGCCCCAGCATTTT

j_call: TRBJ2-1
clone_size: NA
v_call: TRBV20-1
d_call: TRBD2
cdr3_aa: CSASMVGGGRGEQFF
cdr3_nt: TGCAGTGCTAGTATGGTTGGGGGGGGTAGGGGTGAGCAGTTCTTC

j_call: TRBJ2-1
clone_size: NA
v_call: TRBV4-3
d_call: TRBD2
cdr3_aa: CASSQPTSGMSGEQFF
cdr3_nt: TGCGCCAGCAGCCAACCGACTAGCGGGATGAGCGGAGAGCAGTTCTTC

j_call: TRBJ2-3
clone_size: NA
v_call: TRBV7-9
d_call: NA
cdr3_aa: CASREGDFIDTQYF
cdr3_nt: TGTGCCAGCAGGGAAGGGGATTTCATAGATACGCAGTATTTT

j_call: TRBJ2-1
clone_size: once
v_call: TRBV6-6
d_call: NA
cdr3_aa: CASSYRALGRNEQFF
cdr3_nt: TGTGCCAGCAGTTACCGGGCGCTCGGACGGAATGAGCAGTTCTTC

j_call: TRBJ1-4
clone_size: NA
v_call: TRBV29-1
d_call: NA
cdr3_aa: CSVGRGTANEKLFF
cdr3_nt: TGCAGCGTGGGCCGCGGTACCGCTAATGAAAAACTGTTTTTT

j_call: TRBJ2-3
clone_size: few
v_call: TRBV20-1
d_call: TRBD1
cdr3_aa: CSVDRVTDTQYF
cdr3_nt: TGCAGTGTAGACAGGGTGACAGATACGCAGTATTTT

j_call: TRBJ2-4
clone_size: NA
v_call: TRBV30
d_call: NA
cdr3_aa: CAWSEVYDEREQYF
cdr3_nt: TGTGCCTGGAGTGAAGTTTATGACGAGAGAGAGCAGTACTTC

j_call: TRBJ1-2
clone_size: NA
v_call: TRBV29-1
d_call: NA
cdr3_aa: CSGVAVGGYTF
cdr3_nt: TGCAGCGGTGTGGCGGTAGGTGGCTACACCTTC

j_call: TRBJ1-5
clone_size: NA
v_call: TRBV29-1
d_call: TRBD1
cdr3_aa: CSVRQGGLNQPQHF
cdr3_nt: TGCAGCGTCCGACAGGGGGGCCTAAATCAGCCCCAGCATTTT